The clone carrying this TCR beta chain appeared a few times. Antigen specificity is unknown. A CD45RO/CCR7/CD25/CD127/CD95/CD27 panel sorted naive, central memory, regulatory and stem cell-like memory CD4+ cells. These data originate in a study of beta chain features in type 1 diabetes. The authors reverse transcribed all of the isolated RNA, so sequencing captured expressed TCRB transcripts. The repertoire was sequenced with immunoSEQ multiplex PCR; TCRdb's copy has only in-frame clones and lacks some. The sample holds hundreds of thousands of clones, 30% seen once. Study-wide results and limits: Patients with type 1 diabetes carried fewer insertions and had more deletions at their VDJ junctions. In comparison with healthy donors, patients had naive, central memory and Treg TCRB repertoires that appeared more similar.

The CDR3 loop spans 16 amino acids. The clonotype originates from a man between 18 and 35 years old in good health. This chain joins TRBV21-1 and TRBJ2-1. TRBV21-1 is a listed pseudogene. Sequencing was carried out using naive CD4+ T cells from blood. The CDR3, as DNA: TGTGCCAGCCCCAACCCCGGACCCTCGCGATACAATGAGCAGTTCTTC. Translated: CASPNPGPSRYNEQFF.